What follows are 8 T cell receptor beta chains derived from one specimen sequenced in a study of cytomegalovirus exposure and HLA in healthy donors. Both 60 Vbeta primers and 13 Jbeta primers went into the PCR. Some clones are missing from TCRdb's copy, which holds only in-frame ones; the method was immunoSEQ multiplex PCR. The sample is made up of 60,000 to 65,000 clones, and the top ten hold about 4% of it. The sequencing sample was made of PBMCs. These receptors all stem from a woman between 18 and 29 years old in good health and CMV-seronegative.

The J gene is TRBJ1-1, the V gene TRBV6-1, with D hard to call. This CDR3 has 11 amino acids. Germline loops: CDR1 MNHNS, CDR2 SASEGT. V dropped 7 bases and J dropped 3 bases, with 6 bases sitting between them. In DNA, the CDR3 is TGTGCCAGCATCAGTTACACTGAAGCTTTCTTT. Protein: CASISYTEAFF.

The chain links TRBV19 to TRBJ1-1, with D hard to call. Germline V gene sequence: CDR1 LNHDA, CDR2 SQIVND (reference sequence). Trimming removed 5 bases from V and 5 bases from J, with 9 bases in between. The CDR3 is made up of 12 amino acids. CDR3 sequence (DNA): TGTGCCAGTAGTCAGGCCTCGACTGAAGCTTTCTTT. Protein sequence: CASSQASTEAFF.

The gene calls are TRBV5-1 and TRBJ1-2; 7 nucleotides match TRBD1. The CDR3 length is 12 residues. V shed 4 bases, J shed 8 bases, and the junction held 5 bases outside the gene matches. The germline V gene has CDR1 SGHRS and CDR2 YFSETQ. CDR3 DNA sequence: TGCGCCAGCAGCCCGGGACAGTACGGCTACACCTTC. Its translation is CASSPGQYGYTF.

V and J are TRBV7-8 and TRBJ1-1; tentative D call: TRBD1 (6 bases). V was pared by 1 base and J by 1 base, with 10 bases between. There are 15 residues in the CDR3. The germline gives CDR1 SGHVS, CDR2 FQNEAQ. The CDR3 sequence: CASSLGGTQNTEAFF. CDR3 DNA: TGTGCCAGCAGCTTAGGGGGGACACAGAACACTGAAGCTTTCTTT.

The V call is TRBV7-9, the J call TRBJ1-1; D is unresolved. Germline lookup yields CDR1 SEHNR and CDR2 FQNEAQ (reference sequence). This CDR3 contains 13 residues. V dropped 3 bases and J dropped 1 base, with 6 bases sitting between them. The CDR3 protein is CASSFPGNTEAFF. The DNA for the CDR3 is TGTGCCAGCAGCTTTCCAGGGAACACTGAAGCTTTCTTT.

This sequence joins TRBV5-1 and TRBJ2-3, with no clear D. The CDR3 consists of 13 residues. CDR1 is SGHRS and CDR2 is YFSETQ in the germline V gene. Trimming took 5 bases from V and 0 from J, leaving 7 bases between them. CDR3 sequence reads: CASREPSTDTQYF. Here the CDR3 DNA reads TGCGCCAGCAGGGAGCCGAGCACAGATACGCAGTATTTT. Using reference TRBV5-1 and TRBJ2-3 for the parts outside the CDR3, the full variable domain is KAGVTQTPRYLIKTRGQQVTLSCSPISGHRSVSWYQQTPGQGLQFLFEYFSETQRNKGNFPGRFSGRQFSNSRSEMNVSTLELGDSALYLCASREPSTDTQYFGPGTRLTVL.

The genes are TRBV5-4 and TRBJ1-4; possible D gene TRBD1, 6 bases. V was clipped by 0 bases and J by 12 bases, with 12 bases between them. CDR1 is SGHNT, CDR2 YYREEE, per germline (reference sequence). This CDR3 has 13 residues. This CDR3 reads CASSLGQGQELFF. In nucleotides, the CDR3 is TGTGCCAGCAGCTTGGGCCAGGGGCAGGAACTGTTTTTT.

This chain uses TRBV7-9 with TRBJ2-1; the match to TRBD2 covers 15 bases. The V and J ends lost 4 bases and 5 bases, in that order; junction bases with no gene match: 6. This CDR3 is built from 17 residues. CDR1 and CDR2 from the germline V gene are SEHNR and FQNEAQ (reference sequence). CDR3 in amino acids: CASSSSGTSGGNNEQFF. The CDR3 coding sequence is TGTGCCAGCAGCTCGTCCGGGACTAGCGGGGGGAACAATGAGCAGTTCTTC.